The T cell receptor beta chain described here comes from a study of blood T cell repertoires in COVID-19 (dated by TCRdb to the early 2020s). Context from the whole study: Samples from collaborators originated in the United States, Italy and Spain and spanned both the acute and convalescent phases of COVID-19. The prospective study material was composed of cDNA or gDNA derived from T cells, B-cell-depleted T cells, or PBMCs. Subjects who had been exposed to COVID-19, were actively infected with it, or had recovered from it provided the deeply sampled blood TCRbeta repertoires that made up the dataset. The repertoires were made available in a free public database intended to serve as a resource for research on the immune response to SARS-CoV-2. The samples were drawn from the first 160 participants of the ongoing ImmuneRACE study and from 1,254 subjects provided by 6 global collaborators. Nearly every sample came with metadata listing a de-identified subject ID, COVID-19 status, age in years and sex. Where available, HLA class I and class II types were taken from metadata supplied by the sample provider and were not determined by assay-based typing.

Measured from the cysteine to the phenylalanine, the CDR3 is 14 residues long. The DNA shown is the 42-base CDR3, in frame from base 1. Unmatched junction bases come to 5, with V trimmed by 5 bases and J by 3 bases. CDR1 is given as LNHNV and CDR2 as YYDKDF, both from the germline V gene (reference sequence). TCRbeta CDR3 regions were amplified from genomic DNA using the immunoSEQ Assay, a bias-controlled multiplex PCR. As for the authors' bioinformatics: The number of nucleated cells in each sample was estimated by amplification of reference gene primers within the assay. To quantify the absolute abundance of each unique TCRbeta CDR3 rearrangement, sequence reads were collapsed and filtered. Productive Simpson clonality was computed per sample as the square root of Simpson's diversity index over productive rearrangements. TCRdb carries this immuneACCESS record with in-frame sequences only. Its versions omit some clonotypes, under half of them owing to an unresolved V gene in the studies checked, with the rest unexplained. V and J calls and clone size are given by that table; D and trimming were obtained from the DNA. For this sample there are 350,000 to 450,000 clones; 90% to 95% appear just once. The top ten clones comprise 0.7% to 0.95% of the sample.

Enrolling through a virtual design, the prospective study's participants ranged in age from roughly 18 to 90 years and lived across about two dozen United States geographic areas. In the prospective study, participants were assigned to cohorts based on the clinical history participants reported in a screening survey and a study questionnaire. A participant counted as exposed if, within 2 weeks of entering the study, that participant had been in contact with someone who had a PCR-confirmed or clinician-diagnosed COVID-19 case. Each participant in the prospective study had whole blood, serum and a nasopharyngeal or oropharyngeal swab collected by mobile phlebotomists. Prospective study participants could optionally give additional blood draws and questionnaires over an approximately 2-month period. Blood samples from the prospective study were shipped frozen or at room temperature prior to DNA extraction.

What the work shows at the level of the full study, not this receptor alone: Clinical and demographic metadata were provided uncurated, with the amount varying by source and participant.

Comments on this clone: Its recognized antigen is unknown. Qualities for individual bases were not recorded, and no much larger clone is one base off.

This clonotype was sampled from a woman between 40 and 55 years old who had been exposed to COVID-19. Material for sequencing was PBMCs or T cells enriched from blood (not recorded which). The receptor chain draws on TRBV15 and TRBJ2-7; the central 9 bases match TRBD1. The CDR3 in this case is CATSPRQGVYEQYF. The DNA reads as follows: TGTGCCACCAGCCCCAGACAGGGGGTCTACGAGCAGTACTTC.